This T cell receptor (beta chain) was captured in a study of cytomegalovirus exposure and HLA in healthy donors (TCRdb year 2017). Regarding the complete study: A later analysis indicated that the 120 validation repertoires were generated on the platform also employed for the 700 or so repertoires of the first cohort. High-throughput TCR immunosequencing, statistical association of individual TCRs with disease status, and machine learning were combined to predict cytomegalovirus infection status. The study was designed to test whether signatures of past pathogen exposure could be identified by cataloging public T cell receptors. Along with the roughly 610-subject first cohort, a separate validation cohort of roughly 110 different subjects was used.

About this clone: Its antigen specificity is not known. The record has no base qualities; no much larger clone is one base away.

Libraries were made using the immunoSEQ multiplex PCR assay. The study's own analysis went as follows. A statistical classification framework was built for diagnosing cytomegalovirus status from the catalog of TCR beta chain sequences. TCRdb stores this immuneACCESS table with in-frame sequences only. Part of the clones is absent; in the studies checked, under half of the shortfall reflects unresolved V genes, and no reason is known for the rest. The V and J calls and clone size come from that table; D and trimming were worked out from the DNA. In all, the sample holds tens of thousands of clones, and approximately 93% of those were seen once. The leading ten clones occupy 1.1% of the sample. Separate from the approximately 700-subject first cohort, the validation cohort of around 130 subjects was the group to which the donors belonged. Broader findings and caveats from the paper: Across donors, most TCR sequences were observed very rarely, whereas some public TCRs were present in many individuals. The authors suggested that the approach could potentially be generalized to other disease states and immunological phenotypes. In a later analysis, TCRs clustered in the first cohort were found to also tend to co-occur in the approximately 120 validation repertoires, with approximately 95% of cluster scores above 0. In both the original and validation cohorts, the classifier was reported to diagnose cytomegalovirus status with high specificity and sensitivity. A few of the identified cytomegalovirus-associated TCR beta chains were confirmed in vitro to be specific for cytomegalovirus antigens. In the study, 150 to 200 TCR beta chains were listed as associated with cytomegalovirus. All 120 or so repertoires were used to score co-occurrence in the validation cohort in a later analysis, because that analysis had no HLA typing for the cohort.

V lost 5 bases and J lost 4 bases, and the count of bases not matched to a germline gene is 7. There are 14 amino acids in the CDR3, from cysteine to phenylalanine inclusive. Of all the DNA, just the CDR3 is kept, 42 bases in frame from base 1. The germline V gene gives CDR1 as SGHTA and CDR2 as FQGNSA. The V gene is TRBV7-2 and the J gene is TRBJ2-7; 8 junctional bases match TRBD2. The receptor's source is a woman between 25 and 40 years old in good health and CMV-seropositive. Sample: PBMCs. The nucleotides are TGTGCCAGCAGCCTAGAAGCGGGAGTGTACGAGCAGTACTTC. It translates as CASSLEAGVYEQYF.